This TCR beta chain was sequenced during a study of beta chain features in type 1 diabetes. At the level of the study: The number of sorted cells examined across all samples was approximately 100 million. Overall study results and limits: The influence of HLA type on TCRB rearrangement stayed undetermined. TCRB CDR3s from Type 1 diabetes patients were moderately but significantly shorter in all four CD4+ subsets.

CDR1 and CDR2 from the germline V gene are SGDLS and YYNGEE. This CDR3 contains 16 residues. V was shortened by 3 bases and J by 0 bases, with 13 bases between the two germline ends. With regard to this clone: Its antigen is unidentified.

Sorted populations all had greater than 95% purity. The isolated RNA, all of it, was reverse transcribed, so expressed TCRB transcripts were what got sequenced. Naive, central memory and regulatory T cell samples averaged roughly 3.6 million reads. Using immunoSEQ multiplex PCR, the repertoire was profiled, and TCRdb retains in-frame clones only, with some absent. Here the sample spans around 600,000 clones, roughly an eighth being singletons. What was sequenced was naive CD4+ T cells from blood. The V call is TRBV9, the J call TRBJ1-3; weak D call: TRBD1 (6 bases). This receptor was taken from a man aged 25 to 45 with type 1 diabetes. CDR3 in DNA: TGTGCCAGCAGCGGAAGACAGGACGGCTCTGGAAACACCATATATTTT. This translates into CASSGRQDGSGNTIYF.